Listed below are T cell receptor beta chains from one sample, sequenced in a study of shared clonotypes between healthy human individuals. Assay used: immunoSEQ multiplex PCR; TCRdb lists only in-frame clones, some missing. The sample shows about 660,000 clones, approximately 79% of them seen only once. The sample consisted of memory CD4+ T cells sorted from blood. These TCRs come from a woman in her twenties or thirties in good health. CDR3s leave out the opening cysteine and the closing phenylalanine or tryptophan.

V	J	CDR3
TRBV27	TRBJ1-1	ASRRVGRRTTEAF
TRBV7-7	TRBJ2-6	ASSSNPGANVLT
TRBV2	TRBJ1-1	ASTQGGWVF
TRBV5-1	TRBJ1-4	ASSTTGTWNEKLF
TRBV5-1	TRBJ2-5	ASSLYLGRQETQY
TRBV10-3	TRBJ2-6	AGGTSGGAGANVLT
TRBV27	TRBJ2-1	ASSFKQGLYNEQF
TRBV5-1	TRBJ2-7	ASSLAQGRSGEQY
TRBV5-1	TRBJ2-5	ASSSERAGVGTQY
TRBV5-1	TRBJ2-2	ASSLVVDGELF
TRBV29-1	TRBJ2-7	SVGSRRIYEQY
TRBV11-2	TRBJ2-2	ASSYTNTGELF
TRBV2	TRBJ1-1	ASHTNGNTEAF
TRBV10-3	TRBJ1-6	ALNGEDRPNSPLH
TRBV29-1	TRBJ2-3	SFRSPRADTQY
TRBV5-1	TRBJ2-1	ASSPASGSYNEQF